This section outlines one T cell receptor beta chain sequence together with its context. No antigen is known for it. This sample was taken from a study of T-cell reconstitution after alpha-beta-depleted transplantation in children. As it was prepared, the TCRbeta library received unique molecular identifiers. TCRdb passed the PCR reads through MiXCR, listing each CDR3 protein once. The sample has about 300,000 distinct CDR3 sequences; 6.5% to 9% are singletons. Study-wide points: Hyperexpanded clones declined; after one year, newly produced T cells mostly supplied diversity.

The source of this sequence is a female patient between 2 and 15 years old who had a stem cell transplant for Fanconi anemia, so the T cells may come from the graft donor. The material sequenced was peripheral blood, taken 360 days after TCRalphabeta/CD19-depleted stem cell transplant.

CDR3 sequence (DNA): TGTGCCAGCAGCGTCACCGGGACCAACTATGGCTACACCTTC. Translated, it gives CASSVTGTNYGYTF. The V and J genes are TRBV7-9 and TRBJ1-2, with D possibly matching TRBD1 (5 bases). V lost 5 bases to trimming and J lost 2 bases, with 12 bases between them. The CDR3 has 14 residues. The germline V gene has CDR1 SEHNR and CDR2 FQNEAQ (reference sequence).